One sample yielded the 29 T cell receptor beta chains listed below, sequenced in a study of T-cell reconstitution after alpha-beta-depleted transplantation in children. Preparation of the TCRbeta library was carried out with unique molecular identifiers. TCRdb redid the calling of the PCR reads with MiXCR, one entry per CDR3 protein. The sample has some 490,000 distinct CDR3 sequences; around 13% are singletons. This specimen was PBMCs from the stem cell graft donor, taken from the stem cell graft. All receptors come from a human donor who donated a stem cell graft to a child with combined immunodeficiency.

J is TRBJ1-5 and V is TRBV6-1; 7 nucleotides align to TRBD1. The CDR3 extends over 15 amino acids. Germline V gene data show CDR1 as MNHNS and CDR2 as SASEGT. The V segment lost 6 bases and the J segment 2 bases; nucleotides outside the gene matches: 7. The CDR3 coding sequence is TGTGCCAGCAGACCCAGGGGGACAGGCAATCAGCCCCAGCATTTT. Encoded protein: CASRPRGTGNQPQHF.

The chain is built from TRBV27 and TRBJ2-5, with D perhaps matching TRBD2 (5 bases). CDR1 MNHEY and CDR2 SMNVEV come from the germline V gene (reference sequence). The CDR3 extends over 16 amino acids. Trimming cost V 5 bases and J 5 bases, with 21 bases left between them. The CDR3 DNA sequence: TGTGCCAGCAGTCCTAACGAGGGCCCTCTTGGGGAGACCCAGTACTTC. Translating gives CASSPNEGPLGETQYF.

Ten or more counts support this clonotype. This chain joins TRBV28 and TRBJ2-1; D is unclear. V lost 11 bases and J lost 0, with 14 bases in between. Germline lookup yields CDR1 MDHEN and CDR2 SYDVKM. CDR3 length equals 14 residues. CDR3 bases: TGTGCCGCTAAGACCCTTATCTCCTACAATGAGCAGTTCTTC. This gives the protein CAAKTLISYNEQFF.

In DNA form, the CDR3 reads TGCAGCGTTGTTGGGGATTCCTACGAGCAGTACTTC. This translates into CSVVGDSYEQYF. The chain carries TRBV29-1 and TRBJ2-7; D gene uncertain. This CDR3 is 12 amino acids long. The germline V gene encodes CDR1 SQVTM and CDR2 ANQGSEA. With 4 bases removed from V and 1 base from J, the gap between germline ends came to 8 bases.

This clonotype was found many times. V is TRBV25-1 and J is TRBJ2-5; 7 bases match TRBD1. Trimming at V came to 9 bases and at J to 3 bases, leaving 13 bases not matched to a gene. CDR1 is MGHDK, CDR2 SYGVNS, per germline. The CDR3 loop spans 15 amino acids. The chain's CDR3 is CASHRERDSKETQYF. CDR3 sequence (DNA): TGTGCCAGTCATAGGGAGAGGGACAGCAAAGAGACCCAGTACTTC.

This clonotype has ten or more counts. The chain has TRBV5-5 and TRBJ1-3, with 7 bases that match TRBD1. From germline, CDR1 is SGHKS and CDR2 YYEKEE (reference sequence). This CDR3 is built from 15 residues. V gave up 4 bases and J gave up 4 bases; unmatched junction bases: 8. As DNA, the CDR3 is TGTGCCAGCAGCCCACCCGGGACAGCAGGAAACACCATATATTTT. Amino acids: CASSPPGTAGNTIYF.

This clonotype came up many times. CDR3 amino acids: CASSSTSSVETQYF. CDR3 bases: TGTGCCAGCAGTTCTACTAGCAGTGTTGAGACCCAGTACTTC. The genes are TRBV12-3 or TRBV12-4 and TRBJ2-5; tentative D call: TRBD2 (6 bases). This CDR3 has 14 amino acids. V was clipped by 4 bases and J by 5 bases, with 14 bases between them.

Ten or more counts support this clonotype. This chain joins TRBV7-2 and TRBJ1-3, with D hard to call. Germline V CDR1 and CDR2: SGHTA, FQGNSA. This CDR3 has 15 residues. The germline V and J ends were trimmed by 5 bases and 0 bases, with 11 bases remaining between them. The CDR3 spells CASSLVGGSGNTIYF. The CDR3 coding sequence is TGTGCCAGCAGCCTTGTAGGAGGCTCTGGAAACACCATATATTTT. The full variable domain, rest sourced from reference TRBV7-2 and TRBJ1-3, is GAGVSQSPSNKVTEKGKDVELRCDPISGHTALYWYRQSLGQGLEFLIYFQGNSAPDKSGLPSDRFSAERTGGSVSTLTIQRTQQEDSAVYLCASSLVGGSGNTIYFGEGSWLTVV.

The chain links TRBV7-9 to TRBJ2-3; 9 bases match TRBD1. The trim removed 5 bases at V and 3 bases at J, leaving 9 bases unmatched. Looked up from germline, CDR1 is SEHNR and CDR2 is FQNEAQ (reference sequence). This CDR3 spans 16 amino acids. CDR3 sequence reads: CASSQTGGEETDTQYF. CDR3 nucleotides: TGTGCCAGCAGCCAAACAGGGGGCGAGGAGACAGATACGCAGTATTTT.

This chain links TRBV27 with TRBJ2-7; D is undetermined. From germline, CDR1 is MNHEY and CDR2 SMNVEV (reference sequence). Trimming shortened V by 1 base and J by 9 bases, and 22 bases separated the two germline ends. CDR3 length: 16 amino acids. The CDR3 DNA sequence: TGTGCCAGCAGTTTATACCCCCTCCGGGCAGGTCTGCGGCAGTACTTC. Its protein product is CASSLYPLRAGLRQYF.

This clonotype was seen repeatedly, ten times or more. J is TRBJ2-1 and V is TRBV7-8; 10 nucleotides agree with TRBD1. This CDR3 has 16 amino acids. Unmatched junction bases numbered 11, after V lost 5 bases and J lost 7 bases. Germline V gene sequence: CDR1 SGHVS, CDR2 FQNEAQ. The CDR3 DNA reads TGTGCCAGCAGCCCCCAGGGACAGGGGTTTGGGAATGAGCAGTTCTTC. It specifies CASSPQGQGFGNEQFF.

The rearrangement uses TRBV27 and TRBJ2-1, with 9 bases matching TRBD2. The CDR3 consists of 16 residues. In germline, CDR1 is MNHEY, CDR2 SMNVEV (reference sequence). J lost 5 bases, V lost 1 base, and 6 bases had no gene match. The CDR3 nucleotides read TGTGCCAGCAGTTTATTCAGGACTAGCGCTAACAATGAGCAGTTCTTC. Its protein product is CASSLFRTSANNEQFF.

This clonotype was seen repeatedly, ten times or more. The V call is TRBV20-1, the J call TRBJ2-3; perhaps TRBD2 as D (5 bases). Trimming pared 4 bases from V and 3 bases from J, leaving 14 bases between. CDR1 is DFQATT and CDR2 is SNEGSKA in the germline V gene (reference sequence). This CDR3 has 14 residues. The CDR3: CSATLNGITDTQYF. The CDR3 nucleotides are TGCAGTGCTACCCTTAACGGGATTACAGATACGCAGTATTTT.

This clonotype was picked up a small number of times. The V gene is TRBV4-1, the J gene TRBJ2-3, with D perhaps TRBD2 (5 bases). CDR1 is MGHRA, CDR2 YSYEKL, per germline. Trimming shortened V by 9 bases and J by 0 bases, and 13 bases separated the two germline ends. CDR3 size: 14 residues. The CDR3 DNA follows: TGCGCCAGTGCGGACTTGACTAGCACAGATACGCAGTATTTT. Protein product: CASADLTSTDTQYF.

There are many counts of this clonotype. The chain uses TRBV7-2 and TRBJ2-5, with 8 bases fitting TRBD2. The CDR3 loop spans 15 amino acids. With V trimmed by 1 base and J by 3 bases, 4 bases remained unmatched. In germline, CDR1 is SGHTA, CDR2 FQGNSA. This chain's CDR3 is CASSLGGAGEETQYF. CDR3 sequence (DNA): TGTGCCAGCAGCTTAGGTGGAGCGGGAGAAGAGACCCAGTACTTC.

This clonotype has just a few counts. The CDR3 sequence: CAATSAHNEQFF. CDR3 sequence (DNA): TGTGCCGCCACTAGCGCCCACAATGAGCAGTTCTTC. The chain employs TRBV10-3 and TRBJ2-1, with TRBD2 identical over 7 bases. CDR1 and CDR2 (germline): ENHRY, SYGVKD. The trim removed 11 bases at V and 5 bases at J, leaving 6 bases unmatched. There are 12 residues in the CDR3.

This chain connects TRBV7-6 to TRBJ2-7; tentative D call: TRBD2 (5 bases). V lost 3 bases and J lost 3, with 9 bases in between. Germline assignment: CDR1 SGHVS and CDR2 FNYEAQ. The CDR3 has 13 amino acids. CDR3 bases: TGTGCCAGCAGCTTTTTCGGGGACTACGAGCAGTACTTC. Encoded protein: CASSFFGDYEQYF.

This clonotype was detected only a few times. The rearrangement joins TRBV6-5 to TRBJ1-1; TRBD1 matches at 7 bases. CDR3 size: 15 residues. From germline, CDR1 is MNHEY and CDR2 SVGAGI. V gave up 0 bases and J gave up 3 bases; unmatched junction bases: 4. CDR3 sequence reads: CASSYSGTDYTEAFF. CDR3 DNA sequence: TGTGCCAGCAGTTACTCAGGGACAGACTACACTGAAGCTTTCTTT.

The chain links TRBV3-1 to TRBJ1-1, with a possible D match to TRBD1 (5 bases). Germline V gene sequence: CDR1 LGHDT, CDR2 YNNKEL (reference sequence). V was cut by 0 bases and J by 5 bases, with 16 bases left in between. The CDR3 covers 16 residues. The CDR3 reads CASSQDRAGLRTEAFF. The CDR3 region has the DNA TGTGCCAGCAGCCAAGATAGGGCAGGGCTGAGGACTGAAGCTTTCTTT.

This clonotype was seen ten or more times. CDR3 region: CAISDQREETETQYF. The DNA of the CDR3 is TGTGCCATCAGTGATCAGCGGGAGGAAACAGAGACCCAGTACTTC. This chain uses TRBV10-3 with TRBJ2-5; 9 positions match TRBD2. CDR1 is ENHRY and CDR2 is SYGVKD in the germline V gene. J was trimmed by 4 bases and V by 3 bases; bases with no gene match: 6. The CDR3 covers 15 residues.

V is TRBV2 and J is TRBJ2-7, with 10 bases fitting TRBD1. The CDR3 sequence is 15 residues long. The V gene end was trimmed by 8 bases and the J gene end by 2 bases; junction bases not matched to a gene: 9. Germline V gives CDR1 SNHLY, CDR2 FYNNEI. CDR3 sequence: CASLPDRGLAYEQYF. Here the CDR3 DNA reads TGTGCCAGCCTGCCCGACAGGGGGCTTGCCTACGAGCAGTACTTC.

This chain joins TRBV6-2 or TRBV6-3 and TRBJ1-5; 7 bases match TRBD1. The V and J ends lost 4 bases and 3 bases, in that order; junction bases with no gene match: 3. Germline values: CDR1 MNHEY, CDR2 SVGEGT. The CDR3 totals 14 residues. Written as DNA, the CDR3 is TGTGCCAGCAGTTGGGACAGCTTCAATCAGCCCCAGCATTTT. It is translated as CASSWDSFNQPQHF.

This clonotype was recorded many times. V is TRBV28 and J is TRBJ2-3; D tentatively fits TRBD1 or TRBD2 (5 bases each). The CDR3 is 15 amino acids. Deletions cut 6 bases from V and 0 bases from J, with 13 bases between. CDR1 MDHEN and CDR2 SYDVKM come from the germline V gene. The CDR3 protein is CASRPGTLSTDTQYF. The CDR3 DNA reads as TGTGCCAGCAGGCCCGGGACCCTCAGCACAGATACGCAGTATTTT.

Only a few counts were recorded for this clonotype. J is TRBJ2-1 and V is TRBV5-6; perhaps D is TRBD1 or TRBD2 (5 bases each). This CDR3 is built from 16 residues. Germline V gene data show CDR1 as SGHDT and CDR2 as YYEEEE. Between the trimmed V and J ends, which lost 7 bases and 3 bases, there was a span of 20 bases. The CDR3 spells CASVEDRGRGYNEQFF. CDR3 bases: TGTGCCAGCGTAGAGGACCGGGGAAGGGGCTACAATGAGCAGTTCTTC. Filled out from reference TRBV5-6 and TRBJ2-1, the complete variable domain reads DAGVTQSPTHLIKTRGQQVTLRCSPKSGHDTVSWYQQALGQGPQFIFQYYEEEERQRGNFPDRFSGHQFPNYSSELNVNALLLGDSALYLCASVEDRGRGYNEQFFGPGTRLTVL.

This clonotype has just a few counts. The rearrangement joins TRBV27 to TRBJ1-1; D remains unclear. Trimming removed 2 bases from V and 4 bases from J, with 17 bases in between. This CDR3 has 16 residues. Germline assignment: CDR1 MNHEY and CDR2 SMNVEV (reference sequence). CDR3 sequence: CASSLRVGSQSTEAFF. CDR3 nucleotides: TGTGCCAGCAGTTTAAGGGTGGGTAGCCAAAGCACTGAAGCTTTCTTT.

This clonotype has just a few counts. V usage is TRBV9 and J usage is TRBJ2-2, with D uncertain. The CDR3 consists of 16 residues. Germline CDR1 reads SGDLS; CDR2 reads YYNGEE. The V end was cut by 0 bases, the J end by 0 bases, with 9 bases between. This chain's CDR3 is CASSVGGISNTGELFF. Written as DNA, the CDR3 is TGTGCCAGCAGCGTAGGTGGGATATCGAACACCGGGGAGCTGTTTTTT.

This chain joins TRBV12-3 or TRBV12-4 and TRBJ1-2; TRBD1 aligns across 7 bases. J lost 6 bases, V lost 6 bases, and 7 bases had no gene match. The CDR3 sequence is 13 residues long. The CDR3 spells CASSVQGFDGYTF. The CDR3 DNA reads as TGTGCCAGCAGCGTACAGGGGTTTGATGGCTACACCTTC.

This clonotype was seen repeatedly, ten times or more. This chain's CDR3 is CASSSRMNTEAFF. CDR3 sequence (DNA): TGTGCCAGCAGTTCCCGGATGAACACTGAAGCTTTCTTT. The rearrangement joins TRBV27 to TRBJ1-1; D ambiguous. CDR1 is MNHEY and CDR2 is SMNVEV in the germline V gene (reference sequence). V lost 4 bases, J lost 0 bases, and 6 bases lay in between. This CDR3 is 13 amino acids long.

The chain couples TRBV29-1 to TRBJ1-2; a possible D gene is TRBD1 (5 bases). V lost 3 bases, J lost 8 bases, and 19 bases lay in between. Germline V gene sequence: CDR1 SQVTM, CDR2 ANQGSEA. The CDR3 loop spans 14 amino acids. This CDR3 reads CSVEEQGQLEGYTF. In nucleotides, the CDR3 is TGCAGCGTTGAGGAGCAGGGCCAGTTAGAAGGCTACACCTTC.